The present entry profiles one T cell receptor (beta chain) with its context. The data were obtained in a study of neoadjuvant anti-PD-1 for oral cavity cancer. Most PBMC samples had 480 ng input DNA in six replicates. This table comes from immunoSEQ multiplex PCR, and its TCRdb copy is limited to in-frame clones, with some not included. The top ten hold 2.5% to 3.5% of the sample, which has roughly 13,000 clones, about two thirds seen once. Specified time point: after neoadjuvant nivolumab, at surgical resection. The germline gives CDR1 SGHNT, CDR2 YYREEE (reference sequence). CDR3 length: 15 amino acids. V dropped 0 bases and J dropped 2 bases, with 12 bases sitting between them.

The material sequenced was PBMCs, taken after nivolumab (anti-PD-1) treatment. V gene TRBV5-4 combines with J gene TRBJ2-7; D ambiguous. This TCR came from a person aged 35-79 years with oral cavity squamous cell carcinoma. CDR3 residues: CASSLGLGGAYEQYF. CDR3 in DNA: TGTGCCAGCAGCTTGGGGCTAGGCGGAGCCTACGAGCAGTACTTC.